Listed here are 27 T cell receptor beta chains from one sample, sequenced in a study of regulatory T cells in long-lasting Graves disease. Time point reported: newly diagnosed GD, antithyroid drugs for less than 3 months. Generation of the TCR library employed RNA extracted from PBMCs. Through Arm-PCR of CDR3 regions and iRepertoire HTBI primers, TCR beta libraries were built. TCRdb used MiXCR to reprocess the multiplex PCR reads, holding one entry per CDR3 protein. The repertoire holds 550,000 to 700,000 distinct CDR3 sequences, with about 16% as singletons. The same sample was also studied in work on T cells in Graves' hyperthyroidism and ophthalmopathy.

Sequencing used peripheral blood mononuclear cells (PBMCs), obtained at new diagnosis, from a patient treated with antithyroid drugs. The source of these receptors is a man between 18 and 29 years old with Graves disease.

The CDR3 protein is CASSWRGAGYGYTF. CDR3 coding DNA: TGTGCCAGCAGTTGGAGGGGCGCGGGATATGGCTACACCTTC. The V call is TRBV2, the J call TRBJ1-2; perhaps TRBD1 as D (5 bases). Trimming cost V 5 bases and J 5 bases, with 15 bases left between them. The CDR3 extends over 14 amino acids. Germline assignment: CDR1 SNHLY and CDR2 FYNNEI.

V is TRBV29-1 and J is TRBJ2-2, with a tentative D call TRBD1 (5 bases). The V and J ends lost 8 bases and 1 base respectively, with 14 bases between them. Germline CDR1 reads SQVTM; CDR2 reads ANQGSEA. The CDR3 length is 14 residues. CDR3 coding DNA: TGCAGCCCCGGGCAGGGTAGGAACACCGGGGAGCTGTTTTTT. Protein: CSPGQGRNTGELFF.

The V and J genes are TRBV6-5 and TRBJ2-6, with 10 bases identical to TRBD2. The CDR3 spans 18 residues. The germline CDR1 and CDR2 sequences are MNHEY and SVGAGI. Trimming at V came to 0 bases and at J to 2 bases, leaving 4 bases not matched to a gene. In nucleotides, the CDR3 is TGTGCCAGCAGTTACTCTGGACTAGCGGAAGCTGGGGCCAACGTCCTGACTTTC. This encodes CASSYSGLAEAGANVLTF.

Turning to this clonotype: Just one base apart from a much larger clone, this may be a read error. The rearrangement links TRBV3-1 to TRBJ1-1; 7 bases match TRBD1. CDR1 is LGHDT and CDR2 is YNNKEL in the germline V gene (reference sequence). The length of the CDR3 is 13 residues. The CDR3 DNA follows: TGTGCCAGCAGCACGGACAGGAACACTGGAGCTTTCTTT. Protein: CASSTDRNTGAFF.

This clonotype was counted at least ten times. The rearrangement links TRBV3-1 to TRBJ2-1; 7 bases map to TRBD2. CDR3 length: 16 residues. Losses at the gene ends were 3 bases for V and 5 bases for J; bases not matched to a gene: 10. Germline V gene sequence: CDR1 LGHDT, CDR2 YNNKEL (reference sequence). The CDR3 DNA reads TGTGCCAGCAGCCAGGTTGGCGGGAGTCCCCACAATGAGCAGTTCTTC. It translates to CASSQVGGSPHNEQFF.

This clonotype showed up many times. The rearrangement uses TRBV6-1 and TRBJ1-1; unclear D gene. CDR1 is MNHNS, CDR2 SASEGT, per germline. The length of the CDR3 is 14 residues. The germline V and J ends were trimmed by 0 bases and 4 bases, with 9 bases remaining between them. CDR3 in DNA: TGTGCCAGCAGTGAAGCTTACTGGGGCACTGAAGCTTTCTTT. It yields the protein CASSEAYWGTEAFF.

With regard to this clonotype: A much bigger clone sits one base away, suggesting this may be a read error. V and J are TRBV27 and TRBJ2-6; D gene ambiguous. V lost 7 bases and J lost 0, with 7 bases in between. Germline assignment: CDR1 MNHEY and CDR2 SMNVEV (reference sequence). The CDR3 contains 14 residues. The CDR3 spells CASIGNSGANVLTF. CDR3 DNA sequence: TGTGCCAGCATAGGCAACTCTGGGGCCAACGTCCTGACTTTC.

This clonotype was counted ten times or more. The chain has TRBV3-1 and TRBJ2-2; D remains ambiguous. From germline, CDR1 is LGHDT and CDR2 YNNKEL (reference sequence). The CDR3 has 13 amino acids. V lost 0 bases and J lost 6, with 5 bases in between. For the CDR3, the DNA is TGTGCCAGCAGCCAAGAGGCCCCCGGGGAGCTGTTTTTT. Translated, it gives CASSQEAPGELFF.

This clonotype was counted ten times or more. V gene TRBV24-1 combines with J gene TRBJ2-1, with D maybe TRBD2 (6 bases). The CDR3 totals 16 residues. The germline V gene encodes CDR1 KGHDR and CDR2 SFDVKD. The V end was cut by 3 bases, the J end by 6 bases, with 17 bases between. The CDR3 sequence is CATSDRPETRVNEQFF. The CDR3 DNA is TGTGCCACCAGTGATCGCCCCGAGACTAGGGTCAATGAGCAGTTCTTC.

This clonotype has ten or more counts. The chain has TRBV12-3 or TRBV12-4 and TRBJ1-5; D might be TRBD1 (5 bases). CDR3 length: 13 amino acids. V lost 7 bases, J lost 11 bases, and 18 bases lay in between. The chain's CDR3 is CASTKTEPEAQHF. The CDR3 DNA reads TGTGCCAGCACCAAGACAGAGCCGGAGGCCCAGCATTTT.

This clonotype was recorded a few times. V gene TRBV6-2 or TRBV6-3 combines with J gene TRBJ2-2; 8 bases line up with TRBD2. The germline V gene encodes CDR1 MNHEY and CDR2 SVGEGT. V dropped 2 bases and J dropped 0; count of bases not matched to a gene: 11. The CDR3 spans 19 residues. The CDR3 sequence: CASSYLPQAGLANTGELFF. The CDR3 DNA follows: TGTGCCAGCAGTTACCTCCCGCAGGCGGGACTAGCGAACACCGGGGAGCTGTTTTTT.

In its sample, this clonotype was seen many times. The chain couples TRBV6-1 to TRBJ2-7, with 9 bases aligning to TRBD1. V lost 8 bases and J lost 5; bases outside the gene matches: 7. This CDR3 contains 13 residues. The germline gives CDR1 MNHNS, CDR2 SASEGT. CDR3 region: CASVGTGRNEQYF. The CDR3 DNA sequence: TGTGCCAGCGTAGGGACAGGGAGGAACGAGCAGTACTTC.

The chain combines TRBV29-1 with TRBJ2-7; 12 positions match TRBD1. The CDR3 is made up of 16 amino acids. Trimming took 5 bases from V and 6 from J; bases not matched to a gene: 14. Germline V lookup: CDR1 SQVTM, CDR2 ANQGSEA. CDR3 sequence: CSVRPVLGQGAGEQYF. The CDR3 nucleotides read TGCAGCGTTCGGCCCGTGCTGGGACAGGGGGCTGGCGAGCAGTACTTC.

This chain's CDR3 is CSVVGGLRYEQYF. CDR3 nucleotides: TGCAGCGTTGTGGGGGGGTTGCGCTACGAGCAGTACTTC. J is TRBJ2-7 and V is TRBV29-1; 7 bases align to TRBD2. The CDR3 covers 13 residues. V lost 4 bases to trimming and J lost 3 bases; unmatched junction nucleotides: 6. The germline V gene has CDR1 SQVTM and CDR2 ANQGSEA.

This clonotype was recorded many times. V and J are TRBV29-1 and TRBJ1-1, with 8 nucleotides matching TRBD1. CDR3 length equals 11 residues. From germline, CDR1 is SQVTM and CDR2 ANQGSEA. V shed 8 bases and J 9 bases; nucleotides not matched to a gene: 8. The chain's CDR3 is CSMRTGRKAFF. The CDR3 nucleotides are TGCAGCATGCGGACAGGGCGGAAAGCTTTCTTT.

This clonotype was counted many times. CDR3 residues: CASSRGQGGGTQYF. The CDR3 DNA is TGTGCCAGCAGCCGAGGACAGGGGGGAGGGACCCAGTACTTC. The chain has TRBV28 and TRBJ2-5, with TRBD1 matching 10 bases. The J segment lost 7 bases and the V segment lost 6 bases, leaving 8 bases of the junction unmatched. The germline V gene encodes CDR1 MDHEN and CDR2 SYDVKM. This CDR3 region has 14 residues.

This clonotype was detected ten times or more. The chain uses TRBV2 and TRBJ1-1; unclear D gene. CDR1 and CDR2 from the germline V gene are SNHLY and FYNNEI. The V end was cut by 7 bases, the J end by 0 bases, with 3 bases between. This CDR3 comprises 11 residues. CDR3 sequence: CASTVNTEAFF. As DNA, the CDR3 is TGTGCCAGCACAGTGAACACTGAAGCTTTCTTT.

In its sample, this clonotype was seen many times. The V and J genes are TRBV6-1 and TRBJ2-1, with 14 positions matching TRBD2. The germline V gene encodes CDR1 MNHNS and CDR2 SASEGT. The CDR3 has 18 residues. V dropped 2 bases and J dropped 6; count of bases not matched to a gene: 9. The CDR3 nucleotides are TGTGCCAGCAGTGAATTCCTAGGGACTAGCGGGAGCTTCAATGAGCAGTTCTTC. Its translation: CASSEFLGTSGSFNEQFF.

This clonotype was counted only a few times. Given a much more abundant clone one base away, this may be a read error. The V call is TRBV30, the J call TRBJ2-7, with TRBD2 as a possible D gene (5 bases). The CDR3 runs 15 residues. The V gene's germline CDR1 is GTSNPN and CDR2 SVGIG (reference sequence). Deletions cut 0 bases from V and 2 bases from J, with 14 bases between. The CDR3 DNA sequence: TGTGCCTGGAGTGTAGGCGGGTCCTCGCCCTACGAGCAGTACTTC. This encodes CAWSVGGSSPYEQYF.

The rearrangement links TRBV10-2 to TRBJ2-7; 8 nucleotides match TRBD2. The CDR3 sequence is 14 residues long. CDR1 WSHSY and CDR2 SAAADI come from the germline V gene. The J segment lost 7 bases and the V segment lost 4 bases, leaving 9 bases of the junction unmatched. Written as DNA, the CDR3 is TGCGCCAGCAGTGGGGTTAGCGGGGTGAGGGAGCAGTACTTC. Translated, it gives CASSGVSGVREQYF.

The CDR3 coding sequence is TGTGCCAGCTCACCGGGACCGGGACAGGGGGCGTCTGGGGAGCTGTTTTTT. Translation: CASSPGPGQGASGELFF. This sequence joins TRBV18 and TRBJ2-2, with 12 positions matching TRBD1. Germline CDR1 reads KGHSH; CDR2 reads LQKENI. The CDR3 consists of 17 residues. Trimming removed 3 bases from V and 8 bases from J; junction bases left unmatched: 10.

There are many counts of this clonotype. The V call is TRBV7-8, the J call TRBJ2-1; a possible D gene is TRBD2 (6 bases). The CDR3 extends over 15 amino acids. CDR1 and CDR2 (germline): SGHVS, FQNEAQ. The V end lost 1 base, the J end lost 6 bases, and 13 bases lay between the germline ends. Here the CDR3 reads CASSLVGGEINEQFF. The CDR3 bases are TGTGCCAGCAGCTTAGTCGGCGGGGAAATCAATGAGCAGTTCTTC.

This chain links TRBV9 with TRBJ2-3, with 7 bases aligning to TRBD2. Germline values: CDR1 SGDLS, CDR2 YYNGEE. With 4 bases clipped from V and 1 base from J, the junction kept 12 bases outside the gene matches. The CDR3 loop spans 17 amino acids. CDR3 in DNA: TGTGCCAGCAGCTCCCAGATGGGGCTAGCGGGCACAGATACGCAGTATTTT. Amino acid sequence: CASSSQMGLAGTDTQYF.

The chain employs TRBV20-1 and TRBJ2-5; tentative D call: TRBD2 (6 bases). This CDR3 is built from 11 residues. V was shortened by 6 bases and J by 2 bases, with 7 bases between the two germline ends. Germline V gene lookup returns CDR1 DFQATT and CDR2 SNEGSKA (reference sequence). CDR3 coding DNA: TGCAGTGCCGGGACTCAAGAGACCCAGTACTTC. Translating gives CSAGTQETQYF.

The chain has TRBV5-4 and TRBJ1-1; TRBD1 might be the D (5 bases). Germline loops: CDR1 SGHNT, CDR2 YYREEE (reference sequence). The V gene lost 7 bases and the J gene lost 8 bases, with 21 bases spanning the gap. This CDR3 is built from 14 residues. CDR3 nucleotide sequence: TGTGCCAGCCTCCGGGACGGTAGTTTACTAGAAGCTTTCTTT. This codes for CASLRDGSLLEAFF.

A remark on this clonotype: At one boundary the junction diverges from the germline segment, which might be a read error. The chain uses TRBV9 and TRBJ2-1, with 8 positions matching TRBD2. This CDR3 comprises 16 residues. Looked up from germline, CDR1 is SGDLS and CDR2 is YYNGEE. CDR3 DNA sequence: TGTGCCAGCAGCGTAGGTGGTAGCGGGACGCACAATAAGCAGTTCTTC. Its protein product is CASSVGGSGTHNKQFF.

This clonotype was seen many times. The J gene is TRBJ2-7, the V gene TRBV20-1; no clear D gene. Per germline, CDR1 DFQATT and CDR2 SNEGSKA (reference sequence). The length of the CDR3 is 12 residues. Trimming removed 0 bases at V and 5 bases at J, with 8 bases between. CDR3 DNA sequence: TGCAGTGCTAGAGACCTCGGCCACGAGCAGTACTTC. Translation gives CSARDLGHEQYF.